Listed below are T cell receptor beta chains from one sample, sequenced in a study of blood T cell repertoires in COVID-19. Profiling relied on immunoSEQ multiplex PCR, and the TCRdb table lists in-frame clones only, not all of them. The table has roughly 360,000 clones, roughly 86% seen once. The sample consisted of PBMCs or T cells enriched from blood (not recorded which). These receptors were collected from a man younger than 45 who had recovered from COVID-19. The CDR3 runs from the conserved cysteine through the conserved F or W. The order of the fields is D gene, V gene, J gene, clone size, CDR3 DNA, CDR3 protein. A D gene is named only where the DNA matches it firmly. Where a row states a size, it is once, few, many or the class of an expanded clone; other rows omit it.

>.|TRBV7-2|TRBJ2-3|.
TGTGCCAGCAGCTTCTACGGGGGCACAGATACGCAGTATTTT
CASSFYGGTDTQYF
>.|TRBV19|TRBJ2-1|.
TGTGCCAGTAACTCCCTTGGAGCTCACAATGAGCAGTTCTTC
CASNSLGAHNEQFF
>.|TRBV19|TRBJ1-2|.
TGTGCCAGTATTAATTACCAGGGAAGTCCGGATGGCTACACCTTC
CASINYQGSPDGYTF
>.|TRBV4-2|TRBJ1-1|once
TGTGCCAGCAGCAAACGACTGACCAATTGGGACACTGAAGCTTTCTTT
CASSKRLTNWDTEAFF
>.|TRBV27|TRBJ1-4|few
TGTGCCAGCAGTTTAAACCCCGGCGGGGGGCCACTGTTTTTT
CASSLNPGGGPLFF
>TRBD1|TRBV6-5|TRBJ1-1|.
TGTGCCAGCAGGCGTCGGACAGGGAATACTGAAGCTTTCTTT
CASRRRTGNTEAFF
>.|TRBV6-5|TRBJ1-6|.
TGTGCCACCATTCGCGTGTGGGGCAGCTCACCCCTCCACTTT
CATIRVWGSSPLHF
>TRBD1|TRBV30|TRBJ2-2|few
TGTGCCTGGAGTGTCGCGACAGGGGATTACAGCGGGGAGCTGTTTTTT
CAWSVATGDYSGELFF
>TRBD2|TRBV7-2|TRBJ2-5|.
TGTGCCAGCAGCCCCCAGCGGGGAGGCCAAGAGACCCAGTACTTC
CASSPQRGGQETQYF
>TRBD2|TRBV5-6|TRBJ2-3|.
TGTGCCAGCAGCGGGAGGGACCCCACAGATACGCAGTATTTT
CASSGRDPTDTQYF
>TRBD1|TRBV7-8|TRBJ1-2|.
TGTGCCAGCAGACAGACAGGGGACTATGGCTACACCTTC
CASRQTGDYGYTF
>.|TRBV4-1|TRBJ1-6|.
TGCGCCAGCAGCCAAGAAACCGCCTCGGGGTCACCCCTCCACTTT
CASSQETASGSPLHF
>.|TRBV19|TRBJ1-1|once
TGTGCCAGTAGTCCAAGACAGATGAACACTGAAGCTTTCTTT
CASSPRQMNTEAFF
>TRBD1|TRBV7-9|TRBJ1-4|.
TGTGCCAGCAGCTCCCGACAGGGGAGGAATGAAAAACTGTTTTTT
CASSSRQGRNEKLFF
>TRBD2|TRBV5-1|TRBJ2-1|.
TGCGCCAGCAGCTCGGCGGGGGGTTCCTACAATGAGCAGTTCTTC
CASSSAGGSYNEQFF
>.|TRBV30|TRBJ1-1|.
TGTGCCTGGAGTAAGGCAGGGTTCCGGATGAACACTGAAGCTTTCTTT
CAWSKAGFRMNTEAFF
>.|TRBV11-2|TRBJ2-1|.
TGTGCCTCCGCTGCAGGGGTCTACAATGAGCAGTTCTTC
CASAAGVYNEQFF
>.|TRBV19|TRBJ1-3|few
TGTGCCAGTAGTATAGACGGCGTCCGGGACACCATATATTTT
CASSIDGVRDTIYF
>.|TRBV19|TRBJ2-1|.
TGTGCCAGTTCTAGGTCTGGCTACAATGAGCAGTTCTTC
CASSRSGYNEQFF
>.|TRBV7-9|TRBJ1-2|.
TGTGCCAGCAGTTTCGAAGACGACAGTTTAAGCCGCTATGGCTACACCTTC
CASSFEDDSLSRYGYTF
>.|TRBV27|TRBJ1-2|.
TGTGCCAGCAGTTTGGCAGGGCAAAACTATGGCTACACCTTC
CASSLAGQNYGYTF
>.|TRBV11-3|TRBJ2-7|.
TGTGCCAGCAGCTTGGGGCAGGCTTCCTCCGAGCAGTACTTC
CASSLGQASSEQYF
>TRBD1|TRBV11-2|TRBJ1-1|.
TGTGCCAGCAGCTGGACAGGGGGCGACACTGAAGCTTTCTTT
CASSWTGGDTEAFF
>.|TRBV13|TRBJ2-7|.
TGTGCCAGCAGCTCAGGGCCGGACACCGAGCAGTACTTC
CASSSGPDTEQYF
>TRBD1|TRBV3-1/TRBV3-2|TRBJ1-3|.
TGTGCCAGCAGCCAAGATCTACAGGGGTACACCATATATTTT
CASSQDLQGYTIYF
>.|TRBV24-1|TRBJ2-7|once
TGTGCCACCAGTGGTGGGCTGCCCCCCTACGAGCAGTACTTC
CATSGGLPPYEQYF
>TRBD1|TRBV27|TRBJ1-5|.
TGTGCCAGCAGCATCGACAGGGGGAAGCCCCAGCATTTT
CASSIDRGKPQHF
>.|TRBV5-5|TRBJ2-1|once
TGTGCCAGCAGCTTGGCGGGGGATTCTTTCGGTGAGCAGTTCTTC
CASSLAGDSFGEQFF
>.|TRBV19|TRBJ1-5|.
TGTGCCAGTAAGCCCTCCGAGGGGGTCGGTCAGCCCCAGCATTTT
CASKPSEGVGQPQHF
>TRBD2|TRBV6-5|TRBJ2-1|.
TGTGCCAGCAGCCTAGCGGGGGTGTACAATGAGCAGTTCTTC
CASSLAGVYNEQFF
>TRBD2|TRBV7-8|TRBJ2-5|.
TGTGCCAGCAGCCCGAGCGCGGGGGGCCAAGAGACCCAGTACTTC
CASSPSAGGQETQYF